This T cell receptor (beta chain) is from a study of T cells in Graves' hyperthyroidism and ophthalmopathy (dated by TCRdb to the late 2010s). The study in broad terms: Peripheral blood was collected at initial diagnosis, before any treatment. TCR V-J signatures able to tell the groups apart were searched for in a discovery cohort of some 97 patients, of whom more than 40 had Graves' ophthalmopathy and around 58 had stable Graves' hyperthyroidism. Prospective prediction of ophthalmopathy was tested in an independent validation cohort consisting of 18 hyperthyroidism patients and some 16 patients who later progressed to ophthalmopathy. The 85 to 100 discovery patients were divided at random into training and test sets in a 7:3 ratio. The study also compared thyroid tissue and blood T-cell repertoires from over 5 Graves' hyperthyroidism patients. After sampling, hyperthyroidism patients received methimazole starting at 30 mg daily, and ophthalmopathy patients received high-dose intravenous methylprednisolone. The paper reports TCR Vbeta CDR3 sequencing of approximately 140 peripheral blood samples: around 45 ophthalmopathy, roughly 80 hyperthyroidism and approximately 17 progressor patients. On the study overall, not on this receptor specifically: Most expanded thyroid clonotypes (frequency above 0.001) were also found in blood, which suggests that blood repertoires may mirror thyroid immune responses. A 13 V-J signature model separated ophthalmopathy from stable hyperthyroidism, with 87.88% sensitivity and about 81% specificity in cross-validation and 80%/75% in testing. Sample size was not statistically predetermined, and investigators were not blinded to group allocation. In validation, the model predicted progression to ophthalmopathy with over 65% sensitivity and over 72% specificity, a median of about 6.7 months before onset.

Ophthalmopathy patients had moderately to severely active disease, Clinical Activity Score of at least 3, NOSPECS grade of at least 4, and duration under 3 months. The study excluded patients with uncontrolled infections, other autoimmune diseases, pregnancy or lactation. Diagnoses relied on clinical symptoms, serum thyroxine and TRAb, thyroid ultrasound and orbital computed tomography. PBMCs were separated from approximately 9.9 ml of fresh peripheral blood using Ficoll-Paque density gradient centrifugation. Total RNA was extracted with Trizol reagent, and quality was checked on an Agilent 2100 Bioanalyzer. This clonotype has just a few counts. Its antigen is not yet known. No qualities accompany the bases; no much larger clone lies one base away. The TCR beta CDR3 regions were amplified from the RNA transcripts. The first round of RT-PCR for the TCR CDR3 was performed with the HTBI primer set and the Qiagen OneStep RT-PCR kit. The libraries were constructed in a second round of multiplex PCR and then size-selected and purified. Libraries were sequenced paired-end with 100 bp reads on an Illumina HiSeq2000. In the authors' own workflow: Raw data were processed with SOAPnuke, discarding reads with adapters, uncalled bases, mean Phred below 15, or no exact constant-primer or identifier match. COPE v1.2.5 was used to merge high-quality paired reads, and clonotypes were defined as unique nucleotide sequences. Clonotypes were aligned to IMGT TRBV, TRBD and TRBJ reference segments using MiTCR v1.1. The analysis was restricted to V-J combinations with a frequency above 0.0001, which together covered 99% to 99.2% of the repertoires. The TCS score was defined as the ratio of F50 (clonal expansion) to E x V (chaos), calculated using BLOSUM62-based TCRdist between CDR3 peptides within each V-J. Welch's t-statistics and random forest reduced some 510 V-J features to some 14, which were used in a naive Bayes classifier (R e1071). The similarity between thyroid and blood repertoires was quantified using the Morisita-Horn index. Through fastp at Q25 and MiXCR, TCRdb rebuilt clones from the public reads, retaining in-frame beta chains. Each record represents a unique CDR3 protein, reported with the most common genes and DNA among its rows. The V and J calls follow TCRdb's processing rather than the paper's. This sample gives approximately 610,000 distinct CDR3 sequences in total; over 12% of them show up just once. The ten biggest clones cover around 4.5% of the sample.

CDR3 length: 11 amino acids, cysteine to phenylalanine. Only the CDR3 portion is preserved as DNA: 33 bases, with reading frame beginning at the first base. CDR1 SEHNR and CDR2 FQNEAQ are derived from the germline V gene (reference sequence). The junction carries 9 bases between V and J, which are trimmed by 5 bases and 8 bases respectively. The chain uses TRBV7-9 and TRBJ1-2, with the D segment identity uncertain. What was sequenced was blood. This sequence originates from a woman between 35 and 50 years old with Graves' ophthalmopathy. The DNA reads TGTGCCAGCAGCGACCCGAGCGGCTACACCTTC. Protein translation: CASSDPSGYTF.